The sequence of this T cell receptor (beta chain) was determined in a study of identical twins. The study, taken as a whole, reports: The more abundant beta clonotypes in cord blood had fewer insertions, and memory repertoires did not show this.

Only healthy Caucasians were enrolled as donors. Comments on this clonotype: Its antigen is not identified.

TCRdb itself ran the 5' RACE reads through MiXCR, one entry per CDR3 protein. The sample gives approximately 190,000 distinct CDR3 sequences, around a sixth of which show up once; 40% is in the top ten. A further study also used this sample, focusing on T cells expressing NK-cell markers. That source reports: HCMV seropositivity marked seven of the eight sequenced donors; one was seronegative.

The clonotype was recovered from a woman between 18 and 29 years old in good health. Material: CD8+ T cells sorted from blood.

The CDR3 protein is CASSYPIDYEQYF. CDR3 nucleotide sequence: TGTGCCAGCAGTTACCCCATAGACTACGAGCAGTACTTC. The V call is TRBV6-2 or TRBV6-3, the J call TRBJ2-7; D is ambiguous. V gave up 2 bases and J gave up 3 bases, with 8 bases separating them. From germline, CDR1 is MNHEY and CDR2 SVGEGT. This CDR3 has 13 amino acids.